This T cell receptor beta chain was sequenced in a study of cytomegalovirus exposure and HLA in healthy donors. Repertoires were generated with immunoSEQ multiplex PCR, while TCRdb's copy carries only in-frame clones and drops some. The profile shows about 130,000 clones, 90% to 97% of them singletons. The donors were members of the roughly 120-subject validation cohort (separate from the roughly 700-subject first cohort). Trimming cost V 4 bases and J 4 bases, with 10 bases left between them. The V gene's germline CDR1 is MNHEY and CDR2 SVGAGI. There are 13 residues in the CDR3. Study conclusions and caveats: Most sequenced TCRs were rare (though some public TCRs occurred in many donors).

Worth noting for this clone: Its specificity is unknown.

The sample consisted of PBMCs. The J gene is TRBJ1-2, the V gene TRBV6-5, with unresolved D. The source is a man aged 18 to 29 in good health and CMV-seronegative. CDR3 protein: CASSSTGSYGYTF. The CDR3 DNA sequence: TGTGCCAGCAGTTCCACCGGGAGCTATGGCTACACCTTC.